This TCR beta chain was sequenced in a study of type 1 regulatory T cells. TCRdb re-called the reads with MiXCR, one entry per CDR3 protein. The data hold about 18,000 distinct CDR3 sequences, with roughly a tenth observed a single time. V dropped 6 bases and J dropped 7 bases, with 13 bases sitting between them. The CDR3 consists of 13 residues. Germline CDR1 reads LNHDA; CDR2 reads SQIVND (reference sequence). This clonotype has more than one count but fewer than ten. Sequencing input: CD4+ T cells, either the whole sample or a sorted fraction (not recorded which). This sequence was found in a human donor in good health. This sequence joins TRBV19 and TRBJ1-5, with D unresolved. CDR3 sequence (DNA): TGTGCCAGTAGCCCGGTCCGGGGACAGCCCCAGCATTTT. Protein: CASSPVRGQPQHF.